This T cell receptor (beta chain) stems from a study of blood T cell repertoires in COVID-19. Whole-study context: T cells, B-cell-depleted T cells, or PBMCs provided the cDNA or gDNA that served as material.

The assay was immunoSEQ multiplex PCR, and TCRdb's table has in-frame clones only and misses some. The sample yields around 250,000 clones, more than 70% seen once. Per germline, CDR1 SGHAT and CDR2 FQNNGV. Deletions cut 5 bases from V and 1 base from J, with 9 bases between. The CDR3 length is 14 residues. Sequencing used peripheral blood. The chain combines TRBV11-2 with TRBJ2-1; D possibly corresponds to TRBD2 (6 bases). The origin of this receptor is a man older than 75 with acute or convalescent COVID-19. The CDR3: CASSPGGSYNEQFF. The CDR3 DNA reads TGTGCCAGCAGCCCTGGGGGGTCCTACAATGAGCAGTTCTTC.